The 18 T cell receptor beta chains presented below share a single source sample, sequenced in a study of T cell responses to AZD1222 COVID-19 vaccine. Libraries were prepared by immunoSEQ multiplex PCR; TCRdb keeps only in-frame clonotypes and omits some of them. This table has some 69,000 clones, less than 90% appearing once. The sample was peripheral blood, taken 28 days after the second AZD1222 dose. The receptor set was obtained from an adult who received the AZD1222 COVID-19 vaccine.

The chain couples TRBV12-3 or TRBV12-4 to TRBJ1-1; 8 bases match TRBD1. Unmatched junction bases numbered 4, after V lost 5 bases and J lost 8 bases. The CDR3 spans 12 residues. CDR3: CASSLWTGEAFF. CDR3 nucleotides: TGTGCCAGCAGTCTCTGGACAGGGGAAGCTTTCTTT.

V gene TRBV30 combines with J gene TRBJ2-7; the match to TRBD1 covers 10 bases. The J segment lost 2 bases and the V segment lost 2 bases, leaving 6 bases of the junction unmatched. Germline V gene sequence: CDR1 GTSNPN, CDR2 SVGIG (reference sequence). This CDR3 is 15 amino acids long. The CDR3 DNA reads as TGTGCCTGGAGTTTTCCCGGGACAGGGGCCTACGAGCAGTACTTC. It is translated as CAWSFPGTGAYEQYF.

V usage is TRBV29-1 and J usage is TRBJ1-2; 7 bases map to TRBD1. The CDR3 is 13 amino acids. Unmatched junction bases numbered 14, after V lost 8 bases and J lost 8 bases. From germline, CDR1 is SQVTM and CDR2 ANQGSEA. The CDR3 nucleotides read TGCAGCCTCACCGCTGAGGGGGCGGCGGGCTACACCTTC. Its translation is CSLTAEGAAGYTF.

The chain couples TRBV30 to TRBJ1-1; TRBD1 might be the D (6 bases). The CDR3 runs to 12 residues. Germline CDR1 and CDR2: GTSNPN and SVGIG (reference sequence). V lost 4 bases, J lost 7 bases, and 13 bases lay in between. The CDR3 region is CAWNRGAIEAFF. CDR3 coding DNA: TGTGCCTGGAATAGGGGGGCCATTGAAGCTTTCTTT.

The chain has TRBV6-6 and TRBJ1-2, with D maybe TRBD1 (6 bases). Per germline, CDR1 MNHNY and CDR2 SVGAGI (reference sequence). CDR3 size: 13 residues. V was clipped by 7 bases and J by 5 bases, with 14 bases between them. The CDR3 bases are TGTGCCAGCATGTCAGGGGTTGGGTATGGCTACACCTTC. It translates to CASMSGVGYGYTF.

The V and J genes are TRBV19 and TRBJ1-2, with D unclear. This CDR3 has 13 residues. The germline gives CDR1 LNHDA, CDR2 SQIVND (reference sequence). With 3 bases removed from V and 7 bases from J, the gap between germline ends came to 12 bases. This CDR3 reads CASSMMEKGGYTF. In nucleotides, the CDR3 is TGTGCCAGTAGTATGATGGAAAAGGGTGGCTACACCTTC.

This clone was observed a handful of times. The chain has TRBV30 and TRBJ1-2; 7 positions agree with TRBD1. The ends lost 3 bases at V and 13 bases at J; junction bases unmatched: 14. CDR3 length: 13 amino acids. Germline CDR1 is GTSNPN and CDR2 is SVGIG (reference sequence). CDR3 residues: CAWSPAGQVRGTF. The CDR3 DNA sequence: TGTGCCTGGAGCCCGGCCGGACAGGTCCGTGGCACCTTC.

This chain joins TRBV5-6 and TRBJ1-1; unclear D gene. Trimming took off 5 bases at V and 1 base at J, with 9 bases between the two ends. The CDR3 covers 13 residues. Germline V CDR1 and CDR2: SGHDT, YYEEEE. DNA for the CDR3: TGTGCCAGCAGTCGTGAGTGGAACACTGAAGCTTTCTTT. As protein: CASSREWNTEAFF.

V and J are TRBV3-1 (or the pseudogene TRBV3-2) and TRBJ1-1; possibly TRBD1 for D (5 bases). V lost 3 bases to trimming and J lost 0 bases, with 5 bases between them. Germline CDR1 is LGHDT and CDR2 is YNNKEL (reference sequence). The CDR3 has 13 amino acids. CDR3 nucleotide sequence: TGTGCCAGCAGCCAGGGGCTGAACACTGAAGCTTTCTTT. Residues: CASSQGLNTEAFF.

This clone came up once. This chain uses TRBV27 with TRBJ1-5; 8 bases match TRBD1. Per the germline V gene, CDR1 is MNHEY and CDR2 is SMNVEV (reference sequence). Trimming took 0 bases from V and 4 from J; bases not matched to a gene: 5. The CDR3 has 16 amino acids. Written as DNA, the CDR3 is TGTGCCAGCAGTTTATCGAGGACAGGGAGTAATCAGCCCCAGCATTTT. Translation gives CASSLSRTGSNQPQHF.

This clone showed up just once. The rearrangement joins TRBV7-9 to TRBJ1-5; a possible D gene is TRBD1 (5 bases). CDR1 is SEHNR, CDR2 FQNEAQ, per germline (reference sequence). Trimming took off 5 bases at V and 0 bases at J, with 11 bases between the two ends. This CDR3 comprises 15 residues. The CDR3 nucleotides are TGTGCCAGCAGCGCACCAGGGAATAGCAATCAGCCCCAGCATTTT. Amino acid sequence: CASSAPGNSNQPQHF.

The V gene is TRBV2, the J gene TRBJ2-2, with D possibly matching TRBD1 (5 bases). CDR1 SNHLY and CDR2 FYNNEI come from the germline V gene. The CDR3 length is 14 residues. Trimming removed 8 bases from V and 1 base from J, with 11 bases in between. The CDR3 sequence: CASRQGGNTGELFF. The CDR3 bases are TGTGCCAGCCGCCAGGGTGGGAACACCGGGGAGCTGTTTTTT.

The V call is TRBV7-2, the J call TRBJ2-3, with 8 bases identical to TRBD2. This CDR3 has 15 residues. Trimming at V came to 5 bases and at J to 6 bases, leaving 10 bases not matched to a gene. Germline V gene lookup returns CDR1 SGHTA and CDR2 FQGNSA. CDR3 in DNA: TGTGCCAGCAGCCTTCGGGAGGGCCGGGAGGATACGCAGTATTTT. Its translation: CASSLREGREDTQYF. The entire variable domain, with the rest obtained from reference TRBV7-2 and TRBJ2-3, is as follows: GAGVSQSPSNKVTEKGKDVELRCDPISGHTALYWYRQSLGQGLEFLIYFQGNSAPDKSGLPSDRFSAERTGGSVSTLTIQRTQQEDSAVYLCASSLREGREDTQYFGPGTRLTVL.

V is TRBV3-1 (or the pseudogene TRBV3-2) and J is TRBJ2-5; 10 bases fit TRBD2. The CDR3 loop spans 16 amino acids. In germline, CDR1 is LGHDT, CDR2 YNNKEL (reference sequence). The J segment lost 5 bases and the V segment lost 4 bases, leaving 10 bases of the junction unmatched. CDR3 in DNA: TGTGCCAGCAGCCCCGAAGCGGGAGGGCCGCGTGAGACCCAGTACTTC. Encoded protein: CASSPEAGGPRETQYF.

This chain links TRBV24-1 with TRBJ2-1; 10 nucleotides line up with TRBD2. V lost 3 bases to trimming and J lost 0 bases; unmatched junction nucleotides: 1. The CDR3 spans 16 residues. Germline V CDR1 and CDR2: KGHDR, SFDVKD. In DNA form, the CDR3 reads TGTGCCACCAGTGATGCTAGCGGGAGCTCCTACAATGAGCAGTTCTTC. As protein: CATSDASGSSYNEQFF.

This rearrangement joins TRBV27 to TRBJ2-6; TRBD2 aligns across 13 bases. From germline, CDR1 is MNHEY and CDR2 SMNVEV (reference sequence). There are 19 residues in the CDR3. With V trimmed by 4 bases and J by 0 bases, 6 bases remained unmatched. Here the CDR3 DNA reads TGTGCCAGCAGTTCTCTTGGACTAGCGGGAGTCTCTGGGGCCAACGTCCTGACTTTC. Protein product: CASSSLGLAGVSGANVLTF.

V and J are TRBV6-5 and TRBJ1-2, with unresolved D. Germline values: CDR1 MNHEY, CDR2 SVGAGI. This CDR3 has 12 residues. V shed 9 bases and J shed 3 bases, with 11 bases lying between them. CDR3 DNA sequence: TGTGCCAGTCCCGACCGGTACTATGGCTACACCTTC. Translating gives CASPDRYYGYTF.

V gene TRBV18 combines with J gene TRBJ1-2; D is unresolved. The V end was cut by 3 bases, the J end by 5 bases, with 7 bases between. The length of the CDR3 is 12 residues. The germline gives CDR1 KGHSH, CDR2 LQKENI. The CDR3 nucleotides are TGTGCCAGCTCACCCTCCATTTATGGCTACACCTTC. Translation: CASSPSIYGYTF.